A single sample is the source of the 9 T cell receptor beta chains below, sequenced in a study of cytomegalovirus exposure and HLA in healthy donors (dated by TCRdb to the late 2010s). The library was made by the immunoSEQ multiplex PCR assay. For the multiplex PCR, a mixture combining 60 forward primers for TCR Vbeta segments and 13 reverse primers for TCR Jbeta segments was used. Entries here come from immuneACCESS through TCRdb and include only in-frame sequences with V and J called. Some clones fail to appear in such tables; in the studies checked, an unresolved V gene covers under half of the shortfall, and the cause of the remainder is unknown. The sample profile shows roughly 120,000 clones; around four fifths of them were found once. The ten largest clones add up to less than 9.5% of the sample. The source material was PBMCs. These TCRs come from a woman in her fifties or sixties in good health and CMV-seropositive.

This chain joins TRBV25-1 and TRBJ1-5; TRBD1 is a possible D gene (5 bases). V lost 1 base and J lost 5, with 12 bases in between. The CDR3 extends over 15 amino acids. Germline V gene sequence: CDR1 MGHDK, CDR2 SYGVNS. CDR3 DNA sequence: TGTGCCAGCAGTGAATCATCAGGGCCCGATCAGCCCCAGCATTTT. Its protein product is CASSESSGPDQPQHF.

This rearrangement joins TRBV12-5 to TRBJ2-1; possibly TRBD2 for D (5 bases). CDR1 LGHNT and CDR2 FRNRAP come from the germline V gene. The CDR3 extends over 14 amino acids. V was shortened by 4 bases and J by 7 bases, with 14 bases between the two germline ends. The CDR3 loop reads CASGSGSGKNEQFF. CDR3 DNA sequence: TGTGCTAGTGGTTCGGGATCGGGAAAAAATGAGCAGTTCTTC.

The chain employs TRBV5-1 and TRBJ2-3, with 12 bases matching TRBD2. Germline V gene lookup returns CDR1 SGHRS and CDR2 YFSETQ. The length of the CDR3 is 16 residues. The junction had 4 bases not matched to a gene; V was cut back by 1 base and J by 4 bases. CDR3 amino acids: CASSLNPSGGADTQYF. The DNA for the CDR3 is TGCGCCAGCAGCTTGAACCCTAGCGGGGGGGCAGATACGCAGTATTTT.

The rearrangement joins TRBV11-2 to TRBJ2-7, with a possible D match to TRBD2 (5 bases). Germline lookup yields CDR1 SGHAT and CDR2 FQNNGV. Trimming took 5 bases from V and 2 from J, leaving 19 bases between them. The CDR3 is 16 residues long. The CDR3 spells CASSPEPGSGAYEQYF. The CDR3, as DNA: TGTGCCAGCAGCCCCGAACCGGGAAGTGGGGCCTACGAGCAGTACTTC.

The V call is TRBV6-5, the J call TRBJ2-7; 9 positions match TRBD1. CDR1 is MNHEY, CDR2 SVGAGI, per germline. The V gene end was trimmed by 9 bases and the J gene end by 3 bases; junction bases not matched to a gene: 3. There are 12 residues in the CDR3. CDR3 region: CASGQGFYEQYF. The DNA for the CDR3 is TGTGCCAGTGGACAGGGGTTCTACGAGCAGTACTTC.

The V and J genes are TRBV5-4 and TRBJ2-7; D is possibly TRBD2 (5 bases). The V gene's germline CDR1 is SGHNT and CDR2 YYREEE (reference sequence). The CDR3 covers 12 residues. Trimming shortened V by 4 bases and J by 6 bases, and 11 bases separated the two germline ends. CDR3 coding DNA: TGTGCCAGCAGCCAAGCGGATAGCGAGCAGTACTTC. Its protein product is CASSQADSEQYF.

This chain joins TRBV6-6 and TRBJ2-5; 9 nucleotides agree with TRBD1. Germline V gives CDR1 MNHNY, CDR2 SVGAGI (reference sequence). The CDR3 extends over 14 amino acids. J lost 4 bases, V lost 5 bases, and 5 bases had no gene match. As DNA, the CDR3 is TGTGCCAGCAGTCCAGGGGACAGGGCAGAGACCCAGTACTTC. Its translation is CASSPGDRAETQYF.

This clone was detected only once. This sequence joins TRBV5-4 and TRBJ2-1; 7 nucleotides match TRBD1. Trimming removed 6 bases from V and 4 bases from J; junction bases left unmatched: 7. Germline V gene lookup returns CDR1 SGHNT and CDR2 YYREEE (reference sequence). The CDR3 is 14 amino acids. The CDR3 spells CASTRDSSYNEQFF. In DNA form, the CDR3 reads TGTGCCAGCACCCGGGACAGCAGTTACAATGAGCAGTTCTTC.

This chain connects TRBV11-2 to TRBJ2-1, with TRBD1 identical over 9 bases. V shed 2 bases, J shed 4 bases, and the junction held 3 bases outside the gene matches. CDR1 SGHAT and CDR2 FQNNGV come from the germline V gene. This CDR3 spans 15 amino acids. The CDR3 nucleotides are TGTGCCAGCAGCTTAATGGGGACAGGGTACAATGAGCAGTTCTTC. Protein sequence: CASSLMGTGYNEQFF. The complete variable domain, with remaining parts taken from reference TRBV11-2 and TRBJ2-1, reads EAGVAQSPRYKIIEKRQSVAFWCNPISGHATLYWYQQILGQGPKLLIQFQNNGVVDDSQLPKDRFSAERLKGVDSTLKIQPAKLEDSAVYLCASSLMGTGYNEQFFGPGTRLTVL.